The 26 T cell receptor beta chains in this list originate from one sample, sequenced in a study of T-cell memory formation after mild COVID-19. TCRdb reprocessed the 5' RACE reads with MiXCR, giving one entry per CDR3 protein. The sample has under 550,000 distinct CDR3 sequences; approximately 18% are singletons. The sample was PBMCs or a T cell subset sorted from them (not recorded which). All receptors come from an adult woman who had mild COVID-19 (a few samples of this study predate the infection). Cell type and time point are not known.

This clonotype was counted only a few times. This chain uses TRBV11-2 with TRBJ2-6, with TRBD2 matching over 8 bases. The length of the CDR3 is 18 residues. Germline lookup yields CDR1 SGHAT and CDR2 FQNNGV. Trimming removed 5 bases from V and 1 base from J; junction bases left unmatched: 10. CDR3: CASSHRGGNNSGANVLTF. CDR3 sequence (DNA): TGTGCCAGCAGCCACCGGGGGGGGAATAATTCTGGGGCCAACGTCCTGACTTTC.

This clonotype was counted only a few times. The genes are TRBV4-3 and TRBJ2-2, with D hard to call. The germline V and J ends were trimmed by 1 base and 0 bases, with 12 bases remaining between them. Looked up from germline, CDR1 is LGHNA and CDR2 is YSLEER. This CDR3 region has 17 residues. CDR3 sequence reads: CASSQAPLTANTGELFF. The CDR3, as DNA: TGCGCCAGCAGCCAAGCCCCCTTAACAGCGAACACCGGGGAGCTGTTTTTT.

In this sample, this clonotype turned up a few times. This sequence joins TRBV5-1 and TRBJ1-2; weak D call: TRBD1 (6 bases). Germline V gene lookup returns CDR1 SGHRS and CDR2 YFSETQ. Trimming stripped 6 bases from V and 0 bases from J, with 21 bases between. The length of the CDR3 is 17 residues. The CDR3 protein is CASTDRSSSWANYGYTF. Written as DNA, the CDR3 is TGCGCCAGCACCGACAGGTCCTCCTCATGGGCTAACTATGGCTACACCTTC.

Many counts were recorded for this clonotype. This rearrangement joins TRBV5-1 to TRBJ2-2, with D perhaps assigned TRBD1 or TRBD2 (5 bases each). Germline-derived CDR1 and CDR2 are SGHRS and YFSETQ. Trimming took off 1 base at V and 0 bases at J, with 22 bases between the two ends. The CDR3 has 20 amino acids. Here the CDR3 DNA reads TGCGCCAGCAGCTTGTTTCCTGTAGACGGGACGCCCGCGAACACCGGGGAGCTGTTTTTT. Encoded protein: CASSLFPVDGTPANTGELFF.

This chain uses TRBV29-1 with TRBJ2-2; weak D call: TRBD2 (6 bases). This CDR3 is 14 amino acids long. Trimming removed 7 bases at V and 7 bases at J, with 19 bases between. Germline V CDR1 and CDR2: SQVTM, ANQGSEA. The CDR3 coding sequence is TGCAGCGGGTCGGGCAGAGCGCGGGGCGGGGAGCTGTTTTTT. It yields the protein CSGSGRARGGELFF.

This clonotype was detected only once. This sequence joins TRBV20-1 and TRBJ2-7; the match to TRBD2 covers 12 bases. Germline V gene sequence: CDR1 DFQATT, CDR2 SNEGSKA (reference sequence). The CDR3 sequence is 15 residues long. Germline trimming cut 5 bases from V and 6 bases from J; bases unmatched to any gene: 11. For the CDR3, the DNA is TGCAGTGCTCCACATCAGACTAGCGGGAGTCTCGAGCAGTACTTC. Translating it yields CSAPHQTSGSLEQYF.

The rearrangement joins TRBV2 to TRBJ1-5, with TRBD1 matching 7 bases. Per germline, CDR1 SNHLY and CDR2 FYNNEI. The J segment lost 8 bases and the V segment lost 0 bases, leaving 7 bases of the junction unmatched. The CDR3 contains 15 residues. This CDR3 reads CASSEALDRAKPQHF. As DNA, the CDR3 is TGTGCCAGCAGTGAAGCCTTAGACAGGGCTAAGCCCCAGCATTTT.

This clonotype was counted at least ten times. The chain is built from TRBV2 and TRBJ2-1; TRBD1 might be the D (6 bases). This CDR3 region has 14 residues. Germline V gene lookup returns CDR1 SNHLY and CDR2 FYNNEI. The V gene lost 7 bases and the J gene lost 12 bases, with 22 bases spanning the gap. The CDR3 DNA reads TGTGCCAGCATAGTAAGCGGCCCCCTACAGGGGCAGTTCTTC. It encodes CASIVSGPLQGQFF.

The CDR3 DNA is TGTGCCAGCAGTGACAGAAGCACTGAAGCTTTCTTT. This encodes CASSDRSTEAFF. The gene calls are TRBV6-5 and TRBJ1-1; TRBD1 might be the D (5 bases). Trimming took 5 bases from V and 4 from J, leaving 8 bases between them. The CDR3 spans 12 residues. Germline V gives CDR1 MNHEY, CDR2 SVGAGI.

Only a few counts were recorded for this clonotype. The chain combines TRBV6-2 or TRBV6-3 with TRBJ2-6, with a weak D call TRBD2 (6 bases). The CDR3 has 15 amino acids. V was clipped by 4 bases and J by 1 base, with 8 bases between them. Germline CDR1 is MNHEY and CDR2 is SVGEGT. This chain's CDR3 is CASSSAGSGANVLTF. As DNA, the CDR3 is TGTGCCAGCAGTTCCGCGGGATCTGGGGCCAACGTCCTGACTTTC.

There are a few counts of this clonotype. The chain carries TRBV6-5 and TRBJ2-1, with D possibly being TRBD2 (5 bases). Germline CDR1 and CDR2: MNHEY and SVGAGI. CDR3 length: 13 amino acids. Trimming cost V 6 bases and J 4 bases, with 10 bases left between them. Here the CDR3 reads CASSPRGYNEQFF. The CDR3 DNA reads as TGTGCCAGCAGCCCCCGAGGGTACAATGAGCAGTTCTTC.

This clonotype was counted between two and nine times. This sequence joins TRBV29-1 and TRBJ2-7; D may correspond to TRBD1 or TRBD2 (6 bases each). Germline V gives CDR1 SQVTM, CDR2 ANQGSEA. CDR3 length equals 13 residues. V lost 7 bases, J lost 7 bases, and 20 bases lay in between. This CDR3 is CSARGGNLWEQYF. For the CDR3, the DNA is TGCAGCGCCCGAGGGGGGAACCTCTGGGAGCAGTACTTC.

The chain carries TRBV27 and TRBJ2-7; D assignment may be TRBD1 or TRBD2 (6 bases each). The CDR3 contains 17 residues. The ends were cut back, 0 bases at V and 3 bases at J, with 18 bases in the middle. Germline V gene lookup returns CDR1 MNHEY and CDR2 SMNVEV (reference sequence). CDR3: CASSLSGGRTAFYEQYF. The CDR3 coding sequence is TGTGCCAGCAGTTTATCGGGGGGTAGGACAGCGTTCTACGAGCAGTACTTC.

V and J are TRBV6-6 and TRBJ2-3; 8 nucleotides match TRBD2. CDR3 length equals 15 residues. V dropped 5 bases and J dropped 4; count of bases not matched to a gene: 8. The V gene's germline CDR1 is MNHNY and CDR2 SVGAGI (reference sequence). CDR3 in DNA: TGTGCCAGCAGTCGAACCGGGACTAGGCCAGATACGCAGTATTTT. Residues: CASSRTGTRPDTQYF.

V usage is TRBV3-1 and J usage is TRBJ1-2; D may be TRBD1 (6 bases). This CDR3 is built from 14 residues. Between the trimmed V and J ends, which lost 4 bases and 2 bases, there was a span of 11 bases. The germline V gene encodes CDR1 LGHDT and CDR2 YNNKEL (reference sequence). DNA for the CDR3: TGTGCCAGCAGCCGCGGGACACTGAACTATGGCTACACCTTC. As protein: CASSRGTLNYGYTF.

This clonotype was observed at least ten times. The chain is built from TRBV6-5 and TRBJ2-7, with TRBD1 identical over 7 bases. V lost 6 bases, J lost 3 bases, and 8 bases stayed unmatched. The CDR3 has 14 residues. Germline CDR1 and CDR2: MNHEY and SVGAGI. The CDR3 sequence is CASSPDRDGYEQYF. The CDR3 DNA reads TGTGCCAGCAGCCCCGACAGGGATGGCTACGAGCAGTACTTC.

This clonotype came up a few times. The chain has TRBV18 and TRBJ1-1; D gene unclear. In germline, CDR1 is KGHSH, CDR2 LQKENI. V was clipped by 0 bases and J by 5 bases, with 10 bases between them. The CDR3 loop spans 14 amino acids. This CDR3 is CASSPPSGRTEAFF. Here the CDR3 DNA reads TGTGCCAGCTCACCACCGTCTGGCAGGACTGAAGCTTTCTTT.

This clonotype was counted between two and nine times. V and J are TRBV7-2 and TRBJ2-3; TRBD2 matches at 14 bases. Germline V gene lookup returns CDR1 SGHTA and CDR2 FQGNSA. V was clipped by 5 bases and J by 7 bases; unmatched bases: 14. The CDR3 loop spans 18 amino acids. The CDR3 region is CASSPPGGTSGSGYTQYF. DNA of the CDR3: TGTGCCAGCAGCCCACCCGGGGGGACTAGCGGGAGTGGGTATACGCAGTATTTT.

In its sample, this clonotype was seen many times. Here the CDR3 DNA reads TGTGCCAGCAGTTTCTACACCGGGGAGCTGTTTTTT. Its translation is CASSFYTGELFF. This chain connects TRBV12-3 or TRBV12-4 to TRBJ2-2; D remains ambiguous. V was trimmed by 3 bases and J by 3 bases, leaving 2 bases between them. The CDR3 covers 12 residues.

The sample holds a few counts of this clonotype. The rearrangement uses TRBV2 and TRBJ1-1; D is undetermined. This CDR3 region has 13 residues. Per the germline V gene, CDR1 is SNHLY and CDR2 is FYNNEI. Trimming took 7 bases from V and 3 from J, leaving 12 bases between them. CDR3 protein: CASTTSGDTEAFF. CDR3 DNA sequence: TGTGCCAGCACGACGAGTGGAGACACTGAAGCTTTCTTT. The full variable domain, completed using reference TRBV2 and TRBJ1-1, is EPEVTQTPSHQVTQMGQEVILRCVPISNHLYFYWYRQILGQKVEFLVSFYNNEISEKSEIFDDQFSVERPDGSNFTLKIRSTKLEDSAMYFCASTTSGDTEAFFGQGTRLTVV.

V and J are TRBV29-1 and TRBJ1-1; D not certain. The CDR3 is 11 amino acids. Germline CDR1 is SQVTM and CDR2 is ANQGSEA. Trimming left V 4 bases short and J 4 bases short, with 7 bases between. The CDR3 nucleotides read TGCAGCGTTGTTCCAGTCACTGAAGCTTTCTTT. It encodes CSVVPVTEAFF. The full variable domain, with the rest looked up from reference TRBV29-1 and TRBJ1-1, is SAVISQKPSRDICQRGTSLTIQCQVDSQVTMMFWYRQQPGQSLTLIATANQGSEATYESGFVIDKFPISRPNLTFSTLTVSNMSPEDSSIYLCSVVPVTEAFFGQGTRLTVV.

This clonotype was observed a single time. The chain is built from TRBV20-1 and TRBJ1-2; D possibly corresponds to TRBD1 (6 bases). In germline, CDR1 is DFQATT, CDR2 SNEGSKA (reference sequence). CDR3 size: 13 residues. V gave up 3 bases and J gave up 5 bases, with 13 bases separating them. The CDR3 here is CSARVPGTYGYTF. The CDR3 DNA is TGCAGTGCTAGGGTGCCAGGGACATATGGCTACACCTTC.

In DNA, the CDR3 is TGTGCCAGCAGCCGTCTACTATTCTACGAGCAGTACTTC. This gives the protein CASSRLLFYEQYF. This rearrangement joins TRBV6-2 or TRBV6-3 to TRBJ2-7; D is uncertain. With 6 bases removed from V and 3 bases from J, the gap between germline ends came to 12 bases. There are 13 residues in the CDR3. The germline V gene encodes CDR1 MNHEY and CDR2 SVGEGT.

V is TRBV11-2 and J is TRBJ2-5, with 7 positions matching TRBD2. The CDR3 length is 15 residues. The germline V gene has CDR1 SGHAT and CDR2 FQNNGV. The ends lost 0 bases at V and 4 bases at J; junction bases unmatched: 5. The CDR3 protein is CASSLDVGGRETQYF. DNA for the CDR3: TGTGCCAGCAGCTTAGACGTGGGAGGGCGAGAGACCCAGTACTTC.

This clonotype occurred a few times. The CDR3: CASSLRGGSRDTQYF. DNA of the CDR3: TGTGCCAGCAGCTTAAGAGGCGGGAGTAGAGATACGCAGTATTTT. The chain combines TRBV7-2 with TRBJ2-3; TRBD2 matches at 7 bases. The CDR3 consists of 15 residues. The germline V gene has CDR1 SGHTA and CDR2 FQGNSA. V gave up 2 bases and J gave up 5 bases; unmatched junction bases: 7.

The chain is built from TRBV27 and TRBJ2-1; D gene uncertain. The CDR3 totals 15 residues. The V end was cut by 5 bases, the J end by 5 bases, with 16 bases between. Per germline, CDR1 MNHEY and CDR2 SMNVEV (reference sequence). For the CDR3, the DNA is TGTGCCAGCAGTGAGACTCCGACAACCAACAATGAGCAGTTCTTC. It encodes CASSETPTTNNEQFF.